This record covers a single T cell receptor beta chain. Its specificity is unknown. This sample stems from a study of cytomegalovirus exposure and HLA in healthy donors. Study-level findings and limits: The study labeled more than 150 TCR beta chains cytomegalovirus-associated. It is likely that the observed cluster of highly shared sequence variants was a sequencing artifact. Researchers reported from a later analysis that most CMV-associated TCR beta chains appeared HLA-restricted.

This PCR relied on a set of 60 Vbeta primers and 13 Jbeta primers. TCRdb's table, derived via immunoSEQ multiplex PCR, lists solely in-frame clones and lacks some. The sample has more than 90,000 clones, around three quarters seen once. V lost 0 bases and J 0 bases, leaving 10 bases between the germline ends. Germline V gene lookup returns CDR1 LGHNA and CDR2 YNFKEQ. This CDR3 is 16 amino acids long. The sample was PBMCs. The sequence came from a human donor in good health. The rearrangement uses TRBV4-2 and TRBJ2-3; perhaps TRBD2 as D (5 bases). The DNA of the CDR3 is TGTGCCAGCAGCCAAGATTTCCAGCGGAGCACAGATACGCAGTATTTT. Translation gives CASSQDFQRSTDTQYF.